The rows below give T cell receptor beta chains drawn from one sample of a study of cytomegalovirus exposure and HLA in healthy donors. TCRdb's table, derived via immunoSEQ multiplex PCR, lists solely in-frame clones and lacks some. The sample records some 180,000 clones, about nine tenths being singletons. The sample taken for sequencing was PBMCs. These receptors all stem from a man aged 25-40 years in good health and CMV-seropositive. The CDR3 runs from the conserved cysteine through the conserved F or W. Each record gives: D gene, V gene, J gene, CDR3 protein, CDR3 DNA. The D gene is left open where the match is weak.

D gene: TRBD1; V gene: TRBV7-2; J gene: TRBJ1-2; CDR3 protein: CASSLARQGGGYTF; CDR3 DNA: TGTGCCAGCAGCTTAGCGCGACAGGGAGGTGGCTACACCTTC
D gene: .; V gene: TRBV6-6; J gene: TRBJ1-2; CDR3 protein: CASTQSNRDLYGYTF; CDR3 DNA: TGTGCCAGCACCCAATCCAACAGGGACCTCTATGGCTACACCTTC
D gene: .; V gene: TRBV7-3; J gene: TRBJ2-1; CDR3 protein: CASSLIASSYNEQFF; CDR3 DNA: TGTGCCAGCAGCTTAATTGCCAGCTCCTACAATGAGCAGTTCTTC
D gene: .; V gene: TRBV7-7; J gene: TRBJ2-3; CDR3 protein: CASSPRGLNADTQYF; CDR3 DNA: TGTGCCAGCAGTCCCCGAGGACTAAATGCAGATACGCAGTATTTT
D gene: .; V gene: TRBV28; J gene: TRBJ2-7; CDR3 protein: CASSLSYRAYEQYF; CDR3 DNA: TGTGCCAGCAGTTTATCATATAGGGCCTACGAGCAGTACTTC
D gene: .; V gene: TRBV5-6; J gene: TRBJ1-1; CDR3 protein: CASSFRTATEAFF; CDR3 DNA: TGTGCCAGCAGCTTTCGGACTGCCACTGAAGCTTTCTTT
D gene: .; V gene: TRBV19; J gene: TRBJ1-1; CDR3 protein: CASVKTGSNIEAFF; CDR3 DNA: TGTGCCAGCGTAAAGACAGGCTCGAACATTGAAGCTTTCTTT
D gene: TRBD2; V gene: TRBV7-2; J gene: TRBJ2-7; CDR3 protein: CASGPTSGSSYEQYF; CDR3 DNA: TGTGCCAGCGGACCGACTAGCGGTAGCTCCTACGAGCAGTACTTC
D gene: .; V gene: TRBV15; J gene: TRBJ2-5; CDR3 protein: CATSRDGTQLGGTQYF; CDR3 DNA: TGTGCCACCAGCAGAGATGGGACACAGCTGGGAGGGACCCAGTACTTC
D gene: TRBD1; V gene: TRBV5-4; J gene: TRBJ2-7; CDR3 protein: CASKTTGGFGEQYF; CDR3 DNA: TGTGCCAGCAAGACAACAGGGGGCTTCGGTGAGCAGTACTTC
D gene: .; V gene: TRBV6-1; J gene: TRBJ2-1; CDR3 protein: CASSEARGRSSEQFF; CDR3 DNA: TGTGCCAGCAGTGAAGCCAGGGGTCGGTCGTCTGAGCAGTTCTTC
D gene: .; V gene: TRBV4-3; J gene: TRBJ1-2; CDR3 protein: CASSQERGYGYTF; CDR3 DNA: TGCGCCAGCAGCCAAGAAAGAGGTTATGGCTACACCTTC